This TCR beta chain was sequenced in a study of low-dose radiotherapy and immunotherapy resistance in tumors. Study context: cDNA synthesis used a TRAV/TRBV-specific primer set for both chains.

CDR1 is SGHNT and CDR2 is YYREEE in the germline V gene (reference sequence). V was clipped by 5 bases and J by 3 bases, with 9 bases between them. CDR3 size: 13 residues. This clonotype was detected ten times or more. The authors ran roughly 20 PCR cycles to amplify TCRs with a constant-region primer and V-primer adapter. MiXCR, run by TCRdb on the reads, gives a single entry per CDR3 protein. This sample has roughly 46,000 distinct CDR3 sequences, with around 11% found just once. As to time point: before trial treatment. The TCR comes from a female donor with ovarian cancer. The sequences come from PBMCs, collected before treatment. The rearrangement joins TRBV5-4 to TRBJ2-1; D might be TRBD2 (5 bases). CDR3 sequence (DNA): TGTGCCAGCAGTCTCCGGGACTACAATGAGCAGTTCTTC. Translated: CASSLRDYNEQFF.